These 10 T cell receptor beta chains came from one sample sequenced in a study of PD-1 blockade in classical Hodgkin lymphoma. All patients relapsed after autologous stem cell transplantation, and brentuximab vedotin exposure varied. Sequenced by immunoSEQ multiplex PCR; TCRdb stores in-frame clones only, minus some. Seen here are 75,000 to 100,000 clones, 80% to 90% observed once, and the top ten hold 16%. This specimen consisted of peripheral blood mononuclear cells (PBMCs), obtained before the second cycle of nivolumab. All receptors come from a human donor with classical Hodgkin lymphoma.

The rearrangement links TRBV18 to TRBJ1-1, with a weak D call TRBD1 (6 bases). Germline V gene lookup returns CDR1 KGHSH and CDR2 LQKENI. CDR3 length: 14 amino acids. Trimming left V 3 bases short and J 5 bases short, with 13 bases between. The CDR3 DNA is TGTGCCAGCTCACCTCGGACAGAGGGGACTGAAGCTTTCTTT. Translating gives CASSPRTEGTEAFF.

This chain connects TRBV14 to TRBJ2-7; D is possibly TRBD1 or TRBD2 (6 bases each). The V gene lost 3 bases and the J gene lost 4 bases, with 10 bases spanning the gap. This CDR3 contains 13 residues. In germline, CDR1 is SGHDN, CDR2 FVKESK. CDR3 in amino acids: CASSHGGRYEQYF. For the CDR3, the DNA is TGTGCCAGCAGCCATGGGGGGCGATACGAGCAGTACTTC.

J is TRBJ2-7 and V is TRBV7-8, with 8 bases matching TRBD2. CDR1 and CDR2 (germline): SGHVS, FQNEAQ. This CDR3 has 17 amino acids. V trimming: 1 base; J trimming: 3 bases; junction bases outside the gene matches: 11. CDR3 nucleotides: TGTGCCAGCAGCTTAGGTGGGCTAGCGGGTTTTCTCTACGAGCAGTACTTC. Encoded protein: CASSLGGLAGFLYEQYF.

V and J are TRBV11-2 and TRBJ2-5, with D hard to call. CDR1 and CDR2 from the germline V gene are SGHAT and FQNNGV. V was clipped by 0 bases and J by 2 bases, with 10 bases between them. This CDR3 has 15 residues. The CDR3 DNA sequence: TGTGCCAGCAGCTTAGATCCTAACAGACAAGAGACCCAGTACTTC. Protein: CASSLDPNRQETQYF.

The V gene is TRBV6-6, the J gene TRBJ2-7; D gene ambiguous. Per the germline V gene, CDR1 is MNHNY and CDR2 is SVGAGI (reference sequence). V was shortened by 9 bases and J by 0 bases, with 12 bases between the two germline ends. This CDR3 has 13 residues. Here the CDR3 DNA reads TGTGCCAGTACCCCTGGGGACTCCTACGAGCAGTACTTC. It translates to CASTPGDSYEQYF.

The V call is TRBV5-1, the J call TRBJ2-2; D is unresolved. CDR1 and CDR2 (germline): SGHRS, YFSETQ. Trimming shortened V by 4 bases and J by 1 base, and 8 bases separated the two germline ends. The CDR3 has 14 amino acids. In nucleotides, the CDR3 is TGCGCCAGCAGCAGTCGACAGAACACCGGGGAGCTGTTTTTT. This codes for CASSSRQNTGELFF. Together with reference TRBV5-1 and TRBJ2-2, the CDR3 gives the full variable domain: KAGVTQTPRYLIKTRGQQVTLSCSPISGHRSVSWYQQTPGQGLQFLFEYFSETQRNKGNFPGRFSGRQFSNSRSEMNVSTLELGDSALYLCASSSRQNTGELFFGEGSRLTVL.

V and J are TRBV7-9 and TRBJ2-7; 7 bases are shared with TRBD1. The CDR3 totals 15 residues. Unmatched junction bases numbered 9, after V lost 4 bases and J lost 3 bases. Germline V gene data show CDR1 as SEHNR and CDR2 as FQNEAQ (reference sequence). The CDR3 bases are TGTGCCAGCAGCTCCCCCCTGGGACAGAACTACGAGCAGTACTTC. Translation: CASSSPLGQNYEQYF.

This chain uses TRBV5-5 with TRBJ2-7, with D possibly TRBD1 on 5 matching bases. The length of the CDR3 is 15 residues. Per the germline V gene, CDR1 is SGHKS and CDR2 is YYEKEE (reference sequence). Trimming took off 0 bases at V and 0 bases at J, with 10 bases between the two ends. The CDR3 reads CASSLVGDSSYEQYF. The CDR3, as DNA: TGTGCCAGCAGCTTGGTAGGAGACAGCTCCTACGAGCAGTACTTC.

V gene TRBV2 combines with J gene TRBJ2-7; 7 nucleotides match TRBD2. Germline trimming cut 3 bases from V and 1 base from J; bases unmatched to any gene: 6. Germline V gives CDR1 SNHLY, CDR2 FYNNEI. The CDR3 contains 15 residues. The CDR3 region is CASSDRASGSYEQYF. The CDR3 bases are TGTGCCAGCAGTGACCGGGCTAGCGGATCCTACGAGCAGTACTTC.

This chain links TRBV7-8 with TRBJ2-2; D is perhaps TRBD1 (5 bases). This CDR3 is 15 amino acids long. Germline CDR1 and CDR2: SGHVS and FQNEAQ. V lost 0 bases and J 5 bases, leaving 10 bases between the germline ends. DNA of the CDR3: TGTGCCAGCAGCTTAGCGCGAAGGGGTACCGGGGAGCTGTTTTTT. Amino acid sequence: CASSLARRGTGELFF. The full variable domain, completed using reference TRBV7-8 and TRBJ2-2, is GAGVSQSPRYKVAKRGQDVALRCDPISGHVSLFWYQQALGQGPEFLTYFQNEAQLDKSGLPSDRFFAERPEGSVSTLKIQRTQQEDSAVYLCASSLARRGTGELFFGEGSRLTVL.